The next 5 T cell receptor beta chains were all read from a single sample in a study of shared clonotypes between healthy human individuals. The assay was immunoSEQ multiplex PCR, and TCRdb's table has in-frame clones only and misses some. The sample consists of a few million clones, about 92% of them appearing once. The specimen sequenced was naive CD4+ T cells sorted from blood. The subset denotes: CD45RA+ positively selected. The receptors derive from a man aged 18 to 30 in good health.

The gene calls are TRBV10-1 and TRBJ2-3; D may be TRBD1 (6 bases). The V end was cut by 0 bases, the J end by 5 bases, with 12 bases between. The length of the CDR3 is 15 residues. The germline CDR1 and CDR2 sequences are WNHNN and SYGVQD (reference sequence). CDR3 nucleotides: TGCGCCAGCAGTGAGTCGTCACAGGGAAAAGATACGCAGTATTTT. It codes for CASSESSQGKDTQYF.

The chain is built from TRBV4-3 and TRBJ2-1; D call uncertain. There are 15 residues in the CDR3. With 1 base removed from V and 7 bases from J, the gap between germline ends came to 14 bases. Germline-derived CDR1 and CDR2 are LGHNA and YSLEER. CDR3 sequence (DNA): TGCGCCAGCAGCCAAGGTGGTAATCCCCAGAATGAGCAGTTCTTC. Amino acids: CASSQGGNPQNEQFF.

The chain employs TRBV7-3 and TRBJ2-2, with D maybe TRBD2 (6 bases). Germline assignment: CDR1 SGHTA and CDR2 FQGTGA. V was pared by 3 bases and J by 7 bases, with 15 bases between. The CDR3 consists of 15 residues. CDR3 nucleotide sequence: TGTGCCAGCAGCTTTCTTCCCGGGGGATACGGGGAGCTGTTTTTT. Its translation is CASSFLPGGYGELFF.

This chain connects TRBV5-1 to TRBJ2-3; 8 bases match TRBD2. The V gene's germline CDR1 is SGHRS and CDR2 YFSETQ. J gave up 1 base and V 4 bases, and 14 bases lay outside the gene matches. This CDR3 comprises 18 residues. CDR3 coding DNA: TGCGCCAGCAGCGTCGGTACGGGAGGGGGGATCGGCACAGATACGCAGTATTTT. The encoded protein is CASSVGTGGGIGTDTQYF.

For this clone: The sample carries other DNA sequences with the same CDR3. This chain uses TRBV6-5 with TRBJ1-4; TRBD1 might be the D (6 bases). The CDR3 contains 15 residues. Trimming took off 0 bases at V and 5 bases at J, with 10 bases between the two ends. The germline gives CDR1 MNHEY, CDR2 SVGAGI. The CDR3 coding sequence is TGTGCCAGCAGTTACTCCACAGGGAGGAATGAAAAACTGTTTTTT. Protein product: CASSYSTGRNEKLFF.